Each of the 5 T cell receptor beta chains below was sequenced from the same sample in a study of shared clonotypes between healthy human individuals. Produced via immunoSEQ multiplex PCR; TCRdb's table is partial and in-frame only. Seen here are some 2.1 million clones, around 96% observed once, and the top ten hold 0.9% to 1.4%. Naive CD8 cells were CD45RO-negative, positively selected for CCR7, excluding terminally differentiated effector memory CD45RA+ cells. The sequenced sample consisted of naive CD8+ T cells sorted from blood. These receptors were taken from a man between 18 and 35 years old in good health.

This rearrangement joins TRBV5-6 to TRBJ2-1; 11 bases map to TRBD2. Germline-derived CDR1 and CDR2 are SGHDT and YYEEEE. There are 16 residues in the CDR3. The V gene end was trimmed by 3 bases and the J gene end by 2 bases; junction bases not matched to a gene: 4. CDR3 in amino acids: CASSWMTSGAYNEQFF. DNA of the CDR3: TGTGCCAGCAGCTGGATGACTAGCGGGGCCTACAATGAGCAGTTCTTC.

CDR3 nucleotide sequence: TGCGCCAGCAGCCAAGGCGGACTAGCGGACTCCTACAATGAGCAGTTCTTC. Protein: CASSQGGLADSYNEQFF. V gene TRBV4-3 combines with J gene TRBJ2-1, with 10 bases matching TRBD2. The ends lost 1 base at V and 0 bases at J; junction bases unmatched: 3. CDR3 length equals 17 residues. Germline V lookup: CDR1 LGHNA, CDR2 YSLEER.

V gene TRBV2 combines with J gene TRBJ1-1; TRBD1 matches 12 bases. CDR1 and CDR2 (germline): SNHLY, FYNNEI. This CDR3 has 15 residues. Trimming at V came to 8 bases and at J to 1 base, leaving 5 bases not matched to a gene. In DNA, the CDR3 is TGTGCCAGCCTCATGGGACAGGGGGCGAACACTGAAGCTTTCTTT. Amino acids: CASLMGQGANTEAFF.

This chain uses TRBV11-2 with TRBJ2-5, with D maybe TRBD2 (5 bases). Per the germline V gene, CDR1 is SGHAT and CDR2 is FQNNGV. V was clipped by 1 base and J by 5 bases, with 17 bases between them. The CDR3 spans 16 residues. CDR3 loop: CASSLVPQEALETQYF. For the CDR3, the DNA is TGTGCCAGCAGCTTAGTCCCCCAGGAGGCCTTGGAGACCCAGTACTTC.

The gene calls are TRBV13 and TRBJ2-3; D not certain. CDR3 length: 14 residues. V lost 5 bases to trimming and J lost 3 bases, with 12 bases between them. Germline CDR1 PRHDT, CDR2 FYEKMQ (reference sequence). CDR3 loop: CASSQFVGTDTQYF. CDR3 nucleotide sequence: TGTGCCAGCAGCCAGTTTGTGGGAACAGATACGCAGTATTTT.